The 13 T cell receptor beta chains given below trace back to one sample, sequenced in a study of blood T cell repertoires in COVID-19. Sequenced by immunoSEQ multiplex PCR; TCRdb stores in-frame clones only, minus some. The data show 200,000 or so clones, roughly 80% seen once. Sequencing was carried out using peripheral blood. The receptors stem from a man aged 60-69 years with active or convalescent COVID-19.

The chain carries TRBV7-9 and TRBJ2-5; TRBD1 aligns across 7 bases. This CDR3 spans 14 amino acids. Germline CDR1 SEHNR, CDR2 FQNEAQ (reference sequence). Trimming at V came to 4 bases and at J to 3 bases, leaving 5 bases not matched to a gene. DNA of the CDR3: TGTGCCAGCAGCTCTTGGGACAGAAAAGAGACCCAGTACTTC. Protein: CASSSWDRKETQYF.

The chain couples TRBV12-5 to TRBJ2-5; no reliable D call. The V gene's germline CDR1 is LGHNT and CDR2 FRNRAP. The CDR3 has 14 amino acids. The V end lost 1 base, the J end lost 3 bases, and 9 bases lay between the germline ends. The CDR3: CASGLGLGEETQYF. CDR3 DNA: TGTGCTAGTGGTTTGGGCCTAGGCGAAGAGACCCAGTACTTC.

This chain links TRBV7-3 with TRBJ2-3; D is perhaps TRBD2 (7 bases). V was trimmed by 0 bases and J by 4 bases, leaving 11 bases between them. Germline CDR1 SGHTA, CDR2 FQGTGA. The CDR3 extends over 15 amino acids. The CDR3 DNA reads TGTGCCAGCAGCTTAACACAGGGAGGGCCAGATACGCAGTATTTT. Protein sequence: CASSLTQGGPDTQYF. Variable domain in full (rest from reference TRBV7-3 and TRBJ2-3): GAGVSQTPSNKVTEKGKYVELRCDPISGHTALYWYRQSLGQGPEFLIYFQGTGAADDSGLPNDRFFAVRPEGSVSTLKIQRTERGDSAVYLCASSLTQGGPDTQYFGPGTRLTVL.

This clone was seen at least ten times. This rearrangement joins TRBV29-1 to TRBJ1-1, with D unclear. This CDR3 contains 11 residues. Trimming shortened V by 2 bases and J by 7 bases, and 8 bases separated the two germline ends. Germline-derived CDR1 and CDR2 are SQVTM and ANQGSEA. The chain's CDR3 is CSVEYPGEAFF. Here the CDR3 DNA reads TGCAGCGTTGAATACCCCGGTGAAGCTTTCTTT.

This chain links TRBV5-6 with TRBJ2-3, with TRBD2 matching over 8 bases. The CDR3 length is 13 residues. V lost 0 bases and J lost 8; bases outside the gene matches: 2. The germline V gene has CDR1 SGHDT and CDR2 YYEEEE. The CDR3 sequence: CASSLAGGITQYF. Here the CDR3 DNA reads TGTGCCAGCAGCTTGGCGGGAGGGATTACGCAGTATTTT.

For the CDR3, the DNA is TGTGCCACCAGTGCGGGCGGGAGGTCCCACAATGAGCAGTTCTTC. Its protein product is CATSAGGRSHNEQFF. This chain joins TRBV24-1 and TRBJ2-1; 8 bases align to TRBD2. The CDR3 contains 15 residues. Germline V CDR1 and CDR2: KGHDR, SFDVKD. J gave up 5 bases and V 5 bases, and 7 bases lay outside the gene matches.

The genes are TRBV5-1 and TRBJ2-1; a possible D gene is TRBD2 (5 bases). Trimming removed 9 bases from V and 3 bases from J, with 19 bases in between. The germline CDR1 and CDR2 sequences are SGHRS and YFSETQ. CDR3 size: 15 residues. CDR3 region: CATALGGFSYNEQFF. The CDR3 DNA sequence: TGCGCCACCGCCCTCGGAGGATTTAGCTACAATGAGCAGTTCTTC.

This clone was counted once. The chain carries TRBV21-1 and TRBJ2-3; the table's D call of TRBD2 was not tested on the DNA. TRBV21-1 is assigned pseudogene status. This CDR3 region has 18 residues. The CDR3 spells CASSKIRKEGPPMNTQYF. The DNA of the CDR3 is TGTGCCAGCAGCAAGATCCGCAAGGAGGGCCCCCCCATGAATACGCAGTATTTT.

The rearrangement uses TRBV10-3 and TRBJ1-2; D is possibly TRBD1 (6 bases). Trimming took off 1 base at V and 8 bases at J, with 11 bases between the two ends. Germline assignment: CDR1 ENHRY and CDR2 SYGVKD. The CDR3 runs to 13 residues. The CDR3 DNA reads TGTGCCATCAGTGAGTTCCCTGGGGGCGGCTACACCTTC. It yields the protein CAISEFPGGGYTF.

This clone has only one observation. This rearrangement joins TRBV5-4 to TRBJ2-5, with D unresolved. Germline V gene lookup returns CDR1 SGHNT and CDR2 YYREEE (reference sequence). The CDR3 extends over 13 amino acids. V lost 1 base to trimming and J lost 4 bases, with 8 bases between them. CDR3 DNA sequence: TGTGCCAGCAGCTTGACAGTAGGAGAGACCCAGTACTTC. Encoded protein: CASSLTVGETQYF.

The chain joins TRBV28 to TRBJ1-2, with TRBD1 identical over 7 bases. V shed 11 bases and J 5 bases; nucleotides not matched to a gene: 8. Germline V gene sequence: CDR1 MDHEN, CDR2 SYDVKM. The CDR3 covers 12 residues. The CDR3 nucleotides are TGTGCCTGTTTAGGGGGCAAGTATGGCTACACCTTC. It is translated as CACLGGKYGYTF.

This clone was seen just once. CDR3 residues: CASSQRGSSTDTQYF. The DNA of the CDR3 is TGTGCCAGCAGCCAGAGGGGGAGTAGCACAGATACGCAGTATTTT. The rearrangement links TRBV3-1 (or the pseudogene TRBV3-2) to TRBJ2-3; a possible D gene is TRBD1 (6 bases). Germline CDR1 is LGHDT and CDR2 is YNNKEL (reference sequence). Trimming cost V 3 bases and J 0 bases, with 10 bases left between them. This CDR3 contains 15 residues.

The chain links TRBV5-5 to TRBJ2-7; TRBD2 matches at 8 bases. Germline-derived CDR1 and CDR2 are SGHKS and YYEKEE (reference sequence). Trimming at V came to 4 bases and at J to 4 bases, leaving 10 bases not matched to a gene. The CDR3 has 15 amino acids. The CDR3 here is CASSDSGTNGYEQYF. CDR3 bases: TGTGCCAGCAGCGATAGCGGGACCAACGGGTACGAGCAGTACTTC.